This TCR beta chain was documented in a study of T cells in localized non-small cell lung cancer. V shed 4 bases and J shed 5 bases, with 7 bases lying between them. Germline CDR1 reads SQVTM; CDR2 reads ANQGSEA. The CDR3 totals 11 residues. The study's findings and limits: Longer overall survival associated with higher blood T cell density; shorter survival with higher adjacent-lung clonality.

Clones were read by immunoSEQ multiplex PCR, and TCRdb kept only the in-frame ones, dropping some. The data show fewer than 25,000 clones, 85% to 95% seen once. Notes on this clone: What it binds is unknown.

The chain links TRBV29-1 to TRBJ2-3; possibly TRBD2 for D (6 bases). This clonotype originated in a male donor aged 60 or older with stage I squamous cell lung carcinoma. Sequencing used peripheral blood, obtained before any cancer treatment. The CDR3 loop reads CSVGGLDTQYF. The CDR3 DNA sequence: TGCAGCGTTGGGGGACTAGATACGCAGTATTTT.